The source of this T cell receptor beta chain is a study of blood T cell repertoires in COVID-19. Study at large: Acute and convalescent COVID-19 samples came from the United States, Italy and Spain.

The CDR3 length is 14 residues. Between the trimmed V and J ends, which lost 0 bases and 3 bases, there was a span of 6 bases. Per germline, CDR1 SGHKS and CDR2 YYEKEE (reference sequence). Some clones are missing from TCRdb's copy, which holds only in-frame ones; the method was immunoSEQ multiplex PCR. The table includes under 300,000 clones, 70% to 85% detected once. This chain links TRBV5-5 with TRBJ1-4; tentative D call: TRBD1 (5 bases). The source material was PBMCs or T cells enriched from blood (not recorded which). This TCR derives from a man aged 40-49 years who had recovered from COVID-19. The CDR3 DNA sequence: TGTGCCAGCAGCTTGGCAGGGTCTAATGAAAAACTGTTTTTT. The encoded protein is CASSLAGSNEKLFF.